The 20 T cell receptor beta chains below come from one sample, sequenced in a study of cytomegalovirus exposure and HLA in healthy donors. Some clones are missing from TCRdb's copy, which holds only in-frame ones; the method was immunoSEQ multiplex PCR. The table shows tens of thousands of clones, with about 93% occurring only once. Source material: PBMCs. These receptors all come from a man in his late teens or twenties in good health and CMV-seronegative.

The chain joins TRBV7-9 to TRBJ1-5; TRBD1 aligns across 9 bases. Germline V gene lookup returns CDR1 SEHNR and CDR2 FQNEAQ (reference sequence). With 5 bases clipped from V and 4 bases from J, the junction kept 6 bases outside the gene matches. This CDR3 region has 15 residues. The CDR3 spells CASSPRQGENQPQHF. The CDR3 region has the DNA TGTGCCAGCAGCCCGAGACAGGGGGAAAATCAGCCCCAGCATTTT.

The rearrangement links TRBV6-4 to TRBJ2-1; maybe TRBD1 (5 bases). The CDR3 sequence is 13 residues long. Germline loops: CDR1 MRHNA, CDR2 SNTAGT. V lost 5 bases and J 8 bases, leaving 13 bases between the germline ends. Here the CDR3 reads CASSNYQGYEQFF. For the CDR3, the DNA is TGTGCCAGCAGTAACTATCAGGGTTATGAGCAGTTCTTC.

The gene calls are TRBV25-1 and TRBJ1-4; 7 bases agree with TRBD1. The CDR3 covers 15 residues. J lost 8 bases, V lost 1 base, and 7 bases had no gene match. Per germline, CDR1 MGHDK and CDR2 SYGVNS. The CDR3, as DNA: TGTGCCAGCAGTGAATCCCGACAGGGTGCGGAAAAACTGTTTTTT. This encodes CASSESRQGAEKLFF.

The chain recombines TRBV18 with TRBJ1-2; 12 bases agree with TRBD1. Per the germline V gene, CDR1 is KGHSH and CDR2 is LQKENI. The CDR3 is 16 amino acids. The junction had 10 bases not matched to a gene; V was cut back by 3 bases and J by 8 bases. CDR3 region: CASSPGQGAMANGYTF. CDR3 DNA: TGTGCCAGCTCACCGGGACAGGGGGCAATGGCGAACGGCTACACCTTC.

The V and J genes are TRBV7-2 and TRBJ2-7, with a weak D call TRBD1 (6 bases). CDR1 is SGHTA and CDR2 is FQGNSA in the germline V gene. V gave up 6 bases and J gave up 6 bases, with 9 bases separating them. This CDR3 region has 11 residues. The CDR3 sequence: CASRQGSEQYF. CDR3 coding DNA: TGTGCCAGCAGACAGGGATCCGAGCAGTACTTC.

V is TRBV7-2 and J is TRBJ2-7, with D possibly being TRBD2 (6 bases). This CDR3 has 13 residues. The V gene lost 5 bases and the J gene lost 6 bases, with 14 bases spanning the gap. Germline V gives CDR1 SGHTA, CDR2 FQGNSA. The CDR3 bases are TGTGCCAGCAGCACAGCCGGGGGAGCCGAGCAGTACTTC. Translated, it gives CASSTAGGAEQYF.

CDR3 protein: CASSGALANYEQYF. CDR3 nucleotides: TGTGCCAGCAGTGGGGCCCTAGCTAACTACGAGCAGTACTTC. The rearrangement uses TRBV6-1 and TRBJ2-7, with D tentatively TRBD2 (5 bases). In germline, CDR1 is MNHNS, CDR2 SASEGT. Trimming left V 4 bases short and J 3 bases short, with 13 bases between. The CDR3 sequence is 14 residues long.

The chain joins TRBV11-2 to TRBJ2-1; tentatively, D is TRBD2 (7 bases). The CDR3 covers 17 residues. From germline, CDR1 is SGHAT and CDR2 FQNNGV. V was clipped by 4 bases and J by 2 bases, with 18 bases between them. The CDR3 sequence is CASSSLLSGDTYNEQFF. The CDR3 DNA follows: TGTGCCAGCAGCTCCCTTTTAAGCGGGGACACCTACAATGAGCAGTTCTTC.

The gene calls are TRBV9 and TRBJ2-5, with 8 bases fitting TRBD2. Germline loops: CDR1 SGDLS, CDR2 YYNGEE. V trimming: 4 bases; J trimming: 1 base; junction bases outside the gene matches: 6. The CDR3 has 15 amino acids. CDR3 sequence reads: CASSLGGAIQETQYF. CDR3 DNA sequence: TGTGCCAGCAGCCTCGGGGGGGCTATCCAAGAGACCCAGTACTTC.

V and J are TRBV6-5 and TRBJ2-5; D ambiguous. The CDR3 length is 13 residues. Trimming removed 4 bases from V and 4 bases from J, with 10 bases in between. Germline V gives CDR1 MNHEY, CDR2 SVGAGI. The DNA for the CDR3 is TGTGCCAGCAGTTTTGCAGGCCCAGAGACCCAGTACTTC. Amino acids: CASSFAGPETQYF.

The chain couples TRBV19 to TRBJ1-5; D not certain. CDR3 length: 14 amino acids. The germline V gene encodes CDR1 LNHDA and CDR2 SQIVND (reference sequence). The V and J ends lost 5 bases and 0 bases respectively, with 8 bases between them. The CDR3 here is CASSDGISNQPQHF. The CDR3 coding sequence is TGTGCCAGTAGTGACGGGATTAGCAATCAGCCCCAGCATTTT.

This chain uses TRBV7-2 with TRBJ1-2; the D gene is possibly TRBD1 (5 bases). Trimming left V 5 bases short and J 8 bases short, with 15 bases between. The CDR3 length is 13 residues. Germline V lookup: CDR1 SGHTA, CDR2 FQGNSA. The CDR3 region has the DNA TGTGCCAGCAGCCTTGGGACTTCTCCCGGCTACACCTTC. It is translated as CASSLGTSPGYTF.

This clone was recorded only once. This sequence joins TRBV7-2 and TRBJ1-6, with unresolved D. V was trimmed by 4 bases and J by 9 bases, leaving 13 bases between them. CDR1 SGHTA and CDR2 FQGNSA come from the germline V gene. The CDR3 has 14 amino acids. The chain's CDR3 is CASSSLKASSPLHF. As DNA, the CDR3 is TGTGCCAGCAGCTCGTTAAAGGCTAGTTCACCCCTCCACTTT.

DNA of the CDR3: TGTGCCAGCAATTTTTTAGCGGGGGGCTCCCCCTCCTACAATGAGCAGTTCTTC. This translates into CASNFLAGGSPSYNEQFF. The genes are TRBV11-2 and TRBJ2-1; 10 bases fit TRBD2. The CDR3 contains 18 residues. The ends lost 7 bases at V and 0 bases at J; junction bases unmatched: 12. Germline loops: CDR1 SGHAT, CDR2 FQNNGV.

V gene TRBV19 combines with J gene TRBJ1-1, with D unresolved. The CDR3 is made up of 15 amino acids. Trimming shortened V by 3 bases and J by 4 bases, and 15 bases separated the two germline ends. Germline V lookup: CDR1 LNHDA, CDR2 SQIVND (reference sequence). The CDR3 DNA follows: TGTGCCAGTAGTATTGTGCGGGGTGCGGGCACTGAAGCTTTCTTT. Protein sequence: CASSIVRGAGTEAFF.

The chain combines TRBV10-3 with TRBJ2-3; D is possibly TRBD1 (6 bases). The V gene's germline CDR1 is ENHRY and CDR2 SYGVKD. Trimming shortened V by 2 bases and J by 0 bases, and 12 bases separated the two germline ends. The CDR3 is made up of 16 amino acids. The CDR3 spells CAISERRGGSTDTQYF. The CDR3 DNA reads as TGTGCCATCAGTGAGCGTAGAGGGGGAAGCACAGATACGCAGTATTTT.

This chain connects TRBV25-1 to TRBJ1-4; D not certain. The CDR3 spans 13 residues. Trimming took 4 bases from V and 5 from J, leaving 8 bases between them. The germline gives CDR1 MGHDK, CDR2 SYGVNS. CDR3: CASSASTNEKLFF. CDR3 nucleotides: TGTGCCAGCAGTGCCTCTACGAATGAAAAACTGTTTTTT.

This chain uses TRBV6-1 with TRBJ1-4; TRBD1 matches at 7 bases. CDR1 is MNHNS, CDR2 SASEGT, per germline. V lost 8 bases and J lost 5; bases outside the gene matches: 5. The CDR3 length is 13 residues. In nucleotides, the CDR3 is TGTGCCAGCCTCGACAGGGTAAATGAAAAACTGTTTTTT. It encodes CASLDRVNEKLFF.

The chain combines TRBV9 with TRBJ2-7, with 12 nucleotides matching TRBD2. Per germline, CDR1 SGDLS and CDR2 YYNGEE. The length of the CDR3 is 16 residues. V shed 4 bases and J 6 bases; nucleotides not matched to a gene: 11. CDR3 in DNA: TGTGCCAGCAGCAGAGAACTAGCGGGAGGCGGTGGCGAGCAGTACTTC. Amino acids: CASSRELAGGGGEQYF.

This chain connects TRBV6-6 to TRBJ2-5, with D possibly being TRBD2 (6 bases). In germline, CDR1 is MNHNY, CDR2 SVGAGI (reference sequence). This CDR3 is built from 14 residues. Trimming removed 2 bases from V and 5 bases from J, with 12 bases in between. CDR3 sequence: CASSYGGAEETQYF. The DNA for the CDR3 is TGTGCCAGCAGTTACGGCGGGGCAGAGGAGACCCAGTACTTC.